The next 13 T cell receptor beta chains were all read from a single sample in a study of T cells in Graves' hyperthyroidism and ophthalmopathy. Authors of the study amplified TCR beta CDR3 regions from RNA transcripts. The TCR CDR3 first-round RT-PCR relied on the HTBI primer set. TCRdb reprocessed the multiplex PCR reads via MiXCR and lists one record per CDR3 protein. The table includes 400,000 or so distinct CDR3 sequences, roughly 15% detected once. The sequencing sample was made of blood. The receptors stem from a woman under 40 with Graves' ophthalmopathy.

In its sample, this clonotype was seen many times. This chain links TRBV12-3 or TRBV12-4 with TRBJ1-5; TRBD1 is a possible D gene (5 bases). V was pared by 6 bases and J by 7 bases, with 19 bases between. The CDR3 sequence is 15 residues long. CDR3 sequence reads: CASRHTAGRRQPQHF. The CDR3 DNA is TGTGCCAGCAGACATACCGCGGGACGGAGGCAGCCCCAGCATTTT.

Concerning this clonotype itself: Possible read error: a much larger clone is one base away. Since the CDR3 does not end with the conserved phenylalanine or tryptophan, this likely comes from a read error. The chain employs TRBV27 and TRBJ2-7, with D possibly matching TRBD1 (5 bases). The CDR3 covers 11 residues. Trimming took off 7 bases at V and 6 bases at J, with 10 bases between the two ends. CDR1 is MNHEY and CDR2 is SMNVEV in the germline V gene (reference sequence). CDR3 protein: CASKSGIEQYL. CDR3 nucleotides: TGTGCCAGCAAGTCAGGGATCGAGCAGTACCTC.

DNA for the CDR3: TGTGCCAGCAACCTAGCGGGGGGGCAATACCGCTACGAGCAGTACTTC. Its translation: CASNLAGGQYRYEQYF. The V call is TRBV7-9, the J call TRBJ2-7, with 12 bases fitting TRBD2. CDR3 length: 16 amino acids. V dropped 7 bases and J dropped 3; count of bases not matched to a gene: 10. The germline V gene has CDR1 SEHNR and CDR2 FQNEAQ (reference sequence).

The table lists this clonotype with a few counts. V is TRBV2 and J is TRBJ2-3, with D possibly being TRBD1 (6 bases). V was clipped by 10 bases and J by 1 base, with 9 bases between them. The V gene's germline CDR1 is SNHLY and CDR2 FYNNEI. The CDR3 is 12 residues long. This CDR3 is CAISGGTDTQYF. The CDR3 DNA is TGTGCCATTTCAGGGGGCACAGATACGCAGTATTTT.

This clonotype showed up many times. The V gene is TRBV7-9, the J gene TRBJ2-2, with D unresolved. Germline CDR1 is SEHNR and CDR2 is FQNEAQ (reference sequence). V shed 5 bases and J shed 2 bases, with 21 bases lying between them. This CDR3 has 18 residues. The CDR3: CASSPRPPSYPNTGELFF. CDR3 coding DNA: TGTGCCAGCAGCCCCCGTCCCCCTTCCTACCCCAACACCGGGGAGCTGTTTTTT.

This clonotype was picked up many times. The CDR3 loop reads CASSEGGRAYNSPLHF. The DNA of the CDR3 is TGTGCCAGCAGCGAAGGGGGCAGAGCATATAATTCACCCCTCCACTTT. This chain links TRBV7-2 with TRBJ1-6; 7 nucleotides match TRBD1. The CDR3 is 16 residues long. Germline CDR1 is SGHTA and CDR2 is FQGNSA. The J segment lost 4 bases and the V segment lost 5 bases, leaving 8 bases of the junction unmatched.

This clonotype was counted a few times. The chain recombines TRBV6-1 with TRBJ2-1, with unresolved D. This CDR3 region has 13 residues. Germline-derived CDR1 and CDR2 are MNHNS and SASEGT. The ends were cut back, 0 bases at V and 10 bases at J, with 10 bases in the middle. The CDR3 protein is CASSEADQWEQFF. In nucleotides, the CDR3 is TGTGCCAGCAGTGAAGCAGATCAGTGGGAGCAGTTCTTC.

This clonotype was detected ten times or more. The chain couples TRBV6-1 to TRBJ2-2, with TRBD1 as a possible D gene (5 bases). The CDR3 contains 13 residues. V dropped 6 bases and J dropped 4 bases, with 9 bases sitting between them. CDR1 is MNHNS and CDR2 is SASEGT in the germline V gene. CDR3 sequence: CASSRQGTGELFF. DNA of the CDR3: TGTGCCAGCAGCCGTCAGGGCACCGGGGAGCTGTTTTTT.

This clonotype was detected ten times or more. At one boundary the junction diverges from the germline segment, which might be a read error. The genes are TRBV28 and TRBJ1-1; 7 positions agree with TRBD1. Germline values: CDR1 MDHEN, CDR2 SYDVKM. The CDR3 covers 15 residues. CDR3 in DNA: TGTGCCAGCAGTACAACAGGGGATAAGAACGCTGAAGCTTTCTTT. The encoded protein is CASSTTGDKNAEAFF.

This clonotype has at least ten counts. The chain joins TRBV5-1 to TRBJ2-3; 10 bases line up with TRBD2. V lost 4 bases to trimming and J lost 6 bases; unmatched junction nucleotides: 8. This CDR3 spans 15 amino acids. CDR1 and CDR2 (germline): SGHRS, YFSETQ. CDR3 bases: TGCGCCAGCAGCCTGGAACTAGCGGGGAGGGATACGCAGTATTTT. It codes for CASSLELAGRDTQYF.

This clonotype appeared many times. The rearrangement links TRBV29-1 to TRBJ2-3; the match to TRBD2 covers 7 bases. Germline CDR1 and CDR2: SQVTM and ANQGSEA. V shed 3 bases, J shed 1 base, and the junction held 1 base outside the gene matches. The CDR3 has 13 residues. CDR3 DNA: TGCAGCGTTGACGCGGGGGGCACAGATACGCAGTATTTT. It encodes CSVDAGGTDTQYF.

In its sample, this clonotype was seen many times. J is TRBJ2-3 and V is TRBV6-1; tentatively, D is TRBD2 (5 bases). The CDR3 consists of 16 residues. Trimming took 8 bases from V and 4 from J, leaving 22 bases between them. Germline assignment: CDR1 MNHNS and CDR2 SASEGT. CDR3 in DNA: TGTGCCAGCGCCCGGACTTTTCCGGGGATTCCAGATACGCAGTATTTT. It translates to CASARTFPGIPDTQYF.

The chain uses TRBV9 and TRBJ2-2; 7 bases are shared with TRBD1. Germline loops: CDR1 SGDLS, CDR2 YYNGEE. This CDR3 comprises 14 residues. The ends lost 3 bases at V and 4 bases at J; junction bases unmatched: 3. CDR3: CASSDRGITGELFF. CDR3 nucleotides: TGTGCCAGCAGCGACAGGGGTATCACCGGGGAGCTGTTTTTT. Based on the CDR3 plus reference TRBV9 and TRBJ2-2, the full variable domain is DSGVTQTPKHLITATGQRVTLRCSPRSGDLSVYWYQQSLDQGLQFLIQYYNGEERAKGNILERFSAQQFPDLHSELNLSSLELGDSALYFCASSDRGITGELFFGEGSRLTVL.